The T cell receptor beta chain described here comes from a study of blood T cell repertoires in COVID-19. Whole-study context: Italy, Spain and the United States were the sources of the convalescent and acute COVID-19 samples.

This clone appeared once. TCRdb's copy holds only in-frame clones and misses some; the assay was immunoSEQ multiplex PCR. Of around 300,000 clones listed, about 82% are singletons. CDR1 and CDR2 (germline): MNHNY, SVGAGI (reference sequence). V lost 6 bases, J lost 9 bases, and 18 bases lay in between. The CDR3 covers 14 residues. The TCR originated in a woman aged 45 to 65 with active or convalescent COVID-19. V and J are TRBV6-6 and TRBJ2-1; perhaps TRBD2 as D (6 bases). Sample: peripheral blood. The CDR3 sequence is CASSWTTGSIEQFF. In DNA, the CDR3 is TGTGCCAGCAGCTGGACTACCGGGTCTATTGAGCAGTTCTTC.